This TCR beta chain was retrieved from a study of beta chain features in type 1 diabetes. The investigators reverse transcribed all of the isolated RNA, so they sequenced expressed TCRB transcripts. Profiling relied on immunoSEQ multiplex PCR, and the TCRdb table lists in-frame clones only, not all of them. The repertoire holds about 740,000 clones, with around an eighth as singletons. Study results and caveats: Shortening of TCRB CDR3s, moderate but significant, appeared in all four CD4+ subsets of Type 1 diabetes patients.

Germline CDR1 reads GTSNPN; CDR2 reads SVGIG (reference sequence). The CDR3 spans 17 residues. J gave up 0 bases and V 4 bases, and 7 bases lay outside the gene matches. Isolation of CD4+ naive, central memory, regulatory and stem cell-like memory cells was achieved by sorting via CD45RO/CCR7/CD25/CD127/CD95/CD27. In its sample, this clone was seen a few times. Its antigen is not identified. The sample consisted of naive CD4+ T cells from blood. V usage is TRBV30 and J usage is TRBJ2-6, with 9 bases lining up with TRBD2. The TCR sequence derives from a man aged 18 to 30 with type 1 diabetes. CDR3 DNA: TGTGCCTGGACCAGAAGCGGGGGGCTCTCTGGGGCCAACGTCCTGACTTTC. Protein product: CAWTRSGGLSGANVLTF.